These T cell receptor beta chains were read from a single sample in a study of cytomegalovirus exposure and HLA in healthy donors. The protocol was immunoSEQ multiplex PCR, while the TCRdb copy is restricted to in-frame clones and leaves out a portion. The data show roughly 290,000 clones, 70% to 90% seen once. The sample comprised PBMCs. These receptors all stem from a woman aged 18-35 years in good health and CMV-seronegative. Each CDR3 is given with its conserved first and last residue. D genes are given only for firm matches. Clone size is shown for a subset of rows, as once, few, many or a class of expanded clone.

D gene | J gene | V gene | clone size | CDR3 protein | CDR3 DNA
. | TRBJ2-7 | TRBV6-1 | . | CASMGPMIYEQYF | TGTGCCAGCATGGGGCCGATGATCTACGAGCAGTACTTC
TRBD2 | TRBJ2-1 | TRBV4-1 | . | CASSRTSGGAVNEQFF | TGCGCCAGCAGCCGGACTAGCGGGGGGGCCGTGAATGAGCAGTTCTTC
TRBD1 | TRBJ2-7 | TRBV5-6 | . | CASSLGTGGEQYF | TGTGCCAGCAGCTTGGGGACAGGGGGCGAGCAGTACTTC
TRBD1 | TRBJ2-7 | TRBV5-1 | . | CASSLGDRDEQYF | TGCGCCAGCAGCTTGGGGGACAGGGACGAGCAGTACTTC
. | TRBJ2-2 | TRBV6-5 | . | CASSYEAAGELFF | TGTGCCAGCAGTTACGAGGCGGCCGGGGAGCTGTTTTTT
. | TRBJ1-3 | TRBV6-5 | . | CASAITGNTGNTIYF | TGTGCCAGCGCGATCACAGGGAACACTGGAAACACCATATATTTT
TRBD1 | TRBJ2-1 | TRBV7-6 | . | CASSRAGTGAVNEQFF | TGTGCCAGCAGCAGAGCCGGGACAGGGGCGGTCAATGAGCAGTTCTTC
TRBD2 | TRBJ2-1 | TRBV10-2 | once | CASSKLAGDVDEQFF | TGCGCCAGCAGTAAACTAGCGGGGGATGTGGATGAGCAGTTCTTC
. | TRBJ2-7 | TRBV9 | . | CASSGRNTYEQYF | TGTGCCAGCAGCGGAAGAAACACCTACGAGCAGTACTTC
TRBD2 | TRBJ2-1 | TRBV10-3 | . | CATGLAGGLNEQFF | TGTGCCACCGGACTAGCGGGGGGGCTGAATGAGCAGTTCTTC
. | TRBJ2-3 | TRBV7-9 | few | CASSASSVDTQYF | TGTGCCAGCAGCGCCTCTAGCGTGGATACGCAGTATTTT
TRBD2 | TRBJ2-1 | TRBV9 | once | CASSDLLAGGHNEQFF | TGTGCCAGCAGCGACCTTCTAGCGGGGGGGCACAATGAGCAGTTCTTC
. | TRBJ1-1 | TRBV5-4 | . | CASSIRQNTEAFF | TGTGCCAGCAGCATACGACAGAACACTGAAGCTTTCTTT
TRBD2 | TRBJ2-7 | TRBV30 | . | CAWSGTGLAGAYEQYF | TGTGCCTGGAGTGGTACCGGTCTAGCGGGGGCCTACGAGCAGTACTTC
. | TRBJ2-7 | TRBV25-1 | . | CASSITATRQYF | TGTGCCAGCAGTATCACAGCTACGAGACAGTACTTC
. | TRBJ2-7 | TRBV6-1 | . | CASSAPVNSPGEQYF | TGTGCCAGCAGTGCTCCCGTAAATTCCCCGGGCGAGCAGTACTTC
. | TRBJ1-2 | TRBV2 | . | CASTQWEGANYGYTF | TGTGCCAGCACCCAGTGGGAGGGGGCTAACTATGGCTACACCTTC